These 9 T cell receptor beta chains were sequenced from one sample in a study of T cell responses to AZD1222 COVID-19 vaccine. Libraries were prepared by immunoSEQ multiplex PCR; TCRdb keeps only in-frame clonotypes and omits some of them. Of tens of thousands of clones listed, roughly 90% are singletons. The starting material was peripheral blood, obtained on day 0 of AZD1222 vaccination. These receptors came from an adult in good health.

The chain links TRBV11-2 to TRBJ1-1; 7 positions match TRBD1. V dropped 1 base and J dropped 10; count of bases not matched to a gene: 6. This CDR3 region has 13 residues. Germline values: CDR1 SGHAT, CDR2 FQNNGV. CDR3 amino acids: CASSLVVQGRAFF. CDR3 nucleotides: TGTGCCAGCAGCTTAGTTGTACAGGGGAGAGCTTTCTTT.

The chain combines TRBV28 with TRBJ1-4; D not certain. Germline V lookup: CDR1 MDHEN, CDR2 SYDVKM. CDR3 length: 13 amino acids. Trimming cost V 5 bases and J 4 bases, with 8 bases left between them. CDR3 protein: CASSPKYNEKLFF. CDR3 nucleotide sequence: TGTGCCAGCAGTCCGAAATATAATGAAAAACTGTTTTTT.

The chain carries TRBV7-2 and TRBJ1-5; D gene unclear. Trimming removed 2 bases from V and 2 bases from J, with 10 bases in between. Germline loops: CDR1 SGHTA, CDR2 FQGNSA. CDR3 size: 15 residues. This CDR3 is CASSLSGIGNQPQHF. The CDR3 nucleotides read TGTGCCAGCAGCTTAAGCGGGATCGGCAATCAGCCCCAGCATTTT.

This clone was detected only a few times. The CDR3 loop is CASSPGGRNTGELFF. DNA of the CDR3: TGTGCCAGCAGCCCCGGGGGACGGAACACCGGGGAGCTGTTTTTT. J is TRBJ2-2 and V is TRBV2, with a tentative D call TRBD2 (6 bases). The length of the CDR3 is 15 residues. Trimming removed 6 bases at V and 1 base at J, with 12 bases between. Looked up from germline, CDR1 is SNHLY and CDR2 is FYNNEI.

This chain joins TRBV15 and TRBJ2-2; D not resolved. The CDR3 runs 15 residues. Germline V gives CDR1 LNHNV, CDR2 YYDKDF (reference sequence). Trimming cost V 0 bases and J 9 bases, with 14 bases left between them. The CDR3 sequence is CATSRDRANPRELFF. CDR3 bases: TGTGCCACCAGCAGAGATAGGGCAAATCCTAGGGAGCTGTTTTTT.

This sequence joins TRBV11-1 and TRBJ2-3, with no clear D. Per the germline V gene, CDR1 is SGHAT and CDR2 is FQDESV (reference sequence). This CDR3 comprises 14 residues. Deletions cut 6 bases from V and 2 bases from J, with 12 bases between. The CDR3 loop is CASSRRRPTDTQYF. As DNA, the CDR3 is TGTGCCAGCAGTCGACGGAGACCCACAGATACGCAGTATTTT.

This clone occurred a few times. The V call is TRBV7-9, the J call TRBJ1-5; D is possibly TRBD1 (6 bases). Germline CDR1 reads SEHNR; CDR2 reads FQNEAQ (reference sequence). The CDR3 covers 14 residues. V was pared by 5 bases and J by 4 bases, with 12 bases between. The CDR3 reads CASSSLQGNQPQHF. In DNA, the CDR3 is TGTGCCAGCAGCAGCCTCCAGGGGAATCAGCCCCAGCATTTT. Full variable domain (rest looked up from reference TRBV7-9 and TRBJ1-5): DTGVSQNPRHKITKRGQNVTFRCDPISEHNRLYWYRQTLGQGPEFLTYFQNEAQLEKSRLLSDRFSAERPKGSFSTLEIQRTEQGDSAMYLCASSSLQGNQPQHFGDGTRLSIL.

This chain connects TRBV28 to TRBJ2-7; D call uncertain. CDR3 length: 14 residues. CDR1 is MDHEN and CDR2 is SYDVKM in the germline V gene. V was clipped by 3 bases and J by 4 bases, with 13 bases between them. DNA of the CDR3: TGTGCCAGCAGTTTCTCCTTTGACGGATACGAGCAGTACTTC. Amino acids: CASSFSFDGYEQYF.

The genes are TRBV2 and TRBJ1-1; D gene ambiguous. Germline CDR1 SNHLY, CDR2 FYNNEI. Trimming left V 5 bases short and J 5 bases short, with 15 bases between. CDR3 length: 14 amino acids. The CDR3 nucleotides are TGTGCCAGCAGTTCGGGCCAGTCAGAAACTGAAGCTTTCTTT. As protein: CASSSGQSETEAFF.